One and the same sample provided the 5 T cell receptor beta chains below, sequenced in a study of blood T cell repertoires in COVID-19. Generated by immunoSEQ multiplex PCR, the TCRdb table keeps only in-frame clones and is missing some. Of under 200,000 clones listed, around four fifths are singletons. Sequenced sample: peripheral blood. The receptors were sampled from a woman aged 55-70 years with acute or convalescent COVID-19.

This chain links TRBV24-1 with TRBJ2-6; weak D call: TRBD1 (6 bases). Germline V gives CDR1 KGHDR, CDR2 SFDVKD. Deletions cut 3 bases from V and 5 bases from J, with 13 bases between. The CDR3 extends over 16 amino acids. The CDR3 nucleotides read TGTGCCACCAGTGATAACGACAGGTCCTGGGCCAACGTCCTGACTTTC. Translating it yields CATSDNDRSWANVLTF.

CDR3 sequence: CASSPGQGVGGYTF. For the CDR3, the DNA is TGTGCCAGCAGCCCCGGACAGGGGGTAGGTGGCTACACCTTC. The chain has TRBV3-1 (or the pseudogene TRBV3-2) and TRBJ1-2, with 10 bases fitting TRBD1. The CDR3 covers 14 residues. J was trimmed by 7 bases and V by 4 bases; bases with no gene match: 6. Germline lookup yields CDR1 LGHDT and CDR2 YNNKEL (reference sequence).

The table lists this clone with a few counts. The rearrangement uses TRBV4-2 and TRBJ1-2, with D unclear. Trimming shortened V by 7 bases and J by 4 bases, and 13 bases separated the two germline ends. CDR1 is LGHNA, CDR2 YNFKEQ, per germline. This CDR3 spans 13 amino acids. The DNA for the CDR3 is TGTGCCAGCACCGACATGAGCCTCTATGGCTACACCTTC. Translating it yields CASTDMSLYGYTF.

The V gene is TRBV5-8, the J gene TRBJ2-5; 12 nucleotides align to TRBD2. Germline V gives CDR1 SGHTS, CDR2 YDEGEE. The CDR3 length is 15 residues. The V segment lost 1 base and the J segment 5 bases; nucleotides outside the gene matches: 3. CDR3 nucleotide sequence: TGTGCCAGCAGCTTGCCTAGCGGGGGGGCGGAGACCCAGTACTTC. Residues: CASSLPSGGAETQYF.

V and J are TRBV9 and TRBJ2-2, with 11 bases fitting TRBD2. Trimming removed 0 bases from V and 7 bases from J; junction bases left unmatched: 8. Per germline, CDR1 SGDLS and CDR2 YYNGEE. This CDR3 has 17 amino acids. CDR3 sequence reads: CASSVELAGGPVGELFF. In nucleotides, the CDR3 is TGTGCCAGCAGCGTAGAGTTAGCGGGGGGGCCCGTCGGGGAGCTGTTTTTT.